Sequencing of this T cell receptor beta chain was carried out in a study of blood T cell repertoires in COVID-19. The data were produced by immunoSEQ multiplex PCR, yet TCRdb's version contains in-frame clones alone and is incomplete. The repertoire holds about 200,000 clones, with 80% to 90% as singletons. The TCR sequence derives from a woman aged 18-30 years who had recovered from COVID-19. Sequenced sample: PBMCs or T cells enriched from blood (not recorded which).

CDR3 DNA: TGTGCCAGCCCCTCCCGGGGGAGCTTGAGCTCCTACAATGAGCAGTTCTTC. This codes for CASPSRGSLSSYNEQFF. The chain combines TRBV7-2 with TRBJ2-1; tentative D call: TRBD2 (6 bases). V lost 8 bases and J 0 bases, leaving 20 bases between the germline ends. Germline CDR1 SGHTA, CDR2 FQGNSA. The CDR3 loop spans 17 amino acids.